Below, 3 T cell receptor beta chains from the same sample are listed, as sequenced in a study of regulatory dendritic cells for organ transplantation. Assay: immunoSEQ multiplex PCR; the TCRdb copy retains only in-frame clones and omits some. The sample has about 29,000 clones, roughly 79% seen once; the top ten hold roughly 2.2%. The material sequenced was memory CD4+ T cells from blood. The subset: CD45RO+ memory T cells. The receptor set was obtained from a human donor in good health.

This chain uses TRBV10-3 with TRBJ1-6; D is uncertain. The ends were cut back, 5 bases at V and 5 bases at J, with 10 bases in the middle. CDR1 is ENHRY and CDR2 is SYGVKD in the germline V gene. The CDR3 length is 14 residues. Here the CDR3 DNA reads TGTGCCATCAGTACCGGGCTTGATAATTCACCCCTCCACTTT. Amino acids: CAISTGLDNSPLHF.

The chain is built from TRBV4-2 and TRBJ2-2; 15 bases are shared with TRBD2. With 2 bases clipped from V and 6 bases from J, the junction kept 7 bases outside the gene matches. CDR3 length equals 18 residues. Germline V CDR1 and CDR2: LGHNA, YNFKEQ. CDR3: CASSQRTSGGAWAGELFF. The CDR3 bases are TGTGCCAGCAGCCAACGGACTAGCGGGGGGGCATGGGCCGGGGAGCTGTTTTTT.

In its sample, this clone was seen once. The V gene is TRBV9, the J gene TRBJ2-4; 8 positions agree with TRBD2. The CDR3 is 15 residues long. Per germline, CDR1 SGDLS and CDR2 YYNGEE. V shed 3 bases, J shed 6 bases, and the junction held 8 bases outside the gene matches. Here the CDR3 DNA reads TGTGCCAGCAGCGCCGGGGAGCGGGGGTCAAACATTCAGTACTTC. This sequence encodes CASSAGERGSNIQYF.